A single sample is the source of the 25 T cell receptor beta chains below, sequenced in a study of blood T cell repertoires in COVID-19. Using immunoSEQ multiplex PCR, the repertoire was profiled, and TCRdb retains in-frame clones only, with some absent. The sample has roughly 200,000 clones, about four fifths seen once. Source material: peripheral blood. These receptors originate from a woman aged 40 to 50 with COVID-19, enrolled during active disease.

The V and J genes are TRBV7-8 and TRBJ2-2; D perhaps matches TRBD1 (5 bases). Germline V gene lookup returns CDR1 SGHVS and CDR2 FQNEAQ. CDR3 size: 14 residues. Between the trimmed V and J ends, which lost 5 bases and 4 bases, there was a span of 11 bases. Here the CDR3 DNA reads TGTGCCAGCAGCCAAGCTAGGGGCACCGGGGAGCTGTTTTTT. Translation: CASSQARGTGELFF.

V is TRBV29-1 and J is TRBJ2-1; D perhaps matches TRBD2 (5 bases). V was cut by 4 bases and J by 9 bases, with 7 bases left in between. The CDR3 contains 10 residues. Germline-derived CDR1 and CDR2 are SQVTM and ANQGSEA. Here the CDR3 reads CSVGTGEQFF. The CDR3, as DNA: TGCAGCGTTGGGACTGGTGAGCAGTTCTTC.

CDR3 protein: CASSPELRRSSYEQYF. The DNA of the CDR3 is TGTGCCAGCAGCCCAGAACTCAGGAGGAGCTCCTACGAGCAGTACTTC. The chain employs TRBV11-2 and TRBJ2-7; tentatively, D is TRBD2 (5 bases). The CDR3 consists of 16 residues. V was shortened by 5 bases and J by 0 bases, with 17 bases between the two germline ends. Germline V gene data show CDR1 as SGHAT and CDR2 as FQNNGV.

V is TRBV7-3 and J is TRBJ2-1, with D maybe TRBD1 (6 bases). The length of the CDR3 is 15 residues. Trimming shortened V by 5 bases and J by 4 bases, and 15 bases separated the two germline ends. Germline V lookup: CDR1 SGHTA, CDR2 FQGTGA. The CDR3 coding sequence is TGTGCCAGCAGCCAAGGAGACAGGACTTACAATGAGCAGTTCTTC. Its translation is CASSQGDRTYNEQFF.

The CDR3 is CEKGHFEAFF. As DNA, the CDR3 is TGTGAAAAGGGGCACTTTGAAGCTTTCTTT. V and J are TRBV9 and TRBJ1-1; maybe TRBD1 (5 bases). This CDR3 contains 10 residues. Germline V lookup: CDR1 SGDLS, CDR2 YYNGEE. Looking up the rest from reference TRBV9 and TRBJ1-1 gives the full variable domain: DSGVTQTPKHLITATGQRVTLRCSPRSGDLSVYWYQQSLDQGLQFLIQYYNGEERAKGNILERFSAQQFPDLHSELNLSSLELGDSALYFCEKGHFEAFFGQGTRLTVV.

In this sample, this clone turned up a few times. The rearrangement joins TRBV7-3 to TRBJ2-2; maybe TRBD1 (5 bases). Germline CDR1 is SGHTA and CDR2 is FQGTGA. The CDR3 consists of 16 residues. Deletions cut 1 base from V and 9 bases from J, with 18 bases between. CDR3 coding DNA: TGTGCCAGCAGCTTAAGGGATGGGGCCACCCACCGGGAGCTGTTTTTT. Translation: CASSLRDGATHRELFF.

The chain has TRBV27 and TRBJ2-7; 13 positions agree with TRBD2. The ends lost 0 bases at V and 0 bases at J; junction bases unmatched: 5. From germline, CDR1 is MNHEY and CDR2 SMNVEV (reference sequence). The length of the CDR3 is 18 residues. In DNA form, the CDR3 reads TGTGCCAGCAGTTTATCGGGACTAGCGGGAACGATCTCCTACGAGCAGTACTTC. Translating it yields CASSLSGLAGTISYEQYF.

V is TRBV9 and J is TRBJ1-1, with a weak D call TRBD1 (5 bases). The CDR3 contains 15 residues. Trimming stripped 2 bases from V and 5 bases from J, with 16 bases between. Per germline, CDR1 SGDLS and CDR2 YYNGEE. The CDR3 loop is CASSVGRAVRTEAFF. In nucleotides, the CDR3 is TGTGCCAGCAGCGTGGGCAGGGCGGTTCGTACTGAAGCTTTCTTT.

This clone has only one observation. V usage is TRBV5-1 and J usage is TRBJ2-1; D is possibly TRBD2 (5 bases). Trimming removed 5 bases at V and 9 bases at J, with 15 bases between. The CDR3 spans 13 residues. Germline V CDR1 and CDR2: SGHRS, YFSETQ. CDR3 bases: TGCGCCAGCAGACTATCACTAGGTGCTGAGCAGTTCTTC. Translated: CASRLSLGAEQFF.

The chain combines TRBV7-3 with TRBJ2-3, with TRBD2 matching over 8 bases. J gave up 6 bases and V 1 base, and 9 bases lay outside the gene matches. CDR1 SGHTA and CDR2 FQGTGA come from the germline V gene. CDR3 size: 16 residues. The DNA of the CDR3 is TGTGCCAGCAGCTTAAATAGCGGGGTTGCGCGGGATACGCAGTATTTT. As protein: CASSLNSGVARDTQYF.

This clone has just a few counts. The chain is built from TRBV11-2 and TRBJ2-7; no definite D call. V was pared by 5 bases and J by 2 bases, with 13 bases between. CDR3 length: 14 amino acids. CDR1 and CDR2 (germline): SGHAT, FQNNGV. The CDR3 nucleotides read TGTGCCAGCAGCCCCGACATATACCCCTACGAGCAGTACTTC. Amino acids: CASSPDIYPYEQYF.

The chain is built from TRBV11-2 and TRBJ2-4, with a weak D call TRBD1 (5 bases). The germline gives CDR1 SGHAT, CDR2 FQNNGV. The CDR3 has 14 amino acids. The germline V and J ends were trimmed by 4 bases and 7 bases, with 14 bases remaining between them. CDR3 in DNA: TGTGCCAGCAGCTCTCCCGCGAAGGGGAACATTCAGTACTTC. Residues: CASSSPAKGNIQYF.

The chain has TRBV6-6 and TRBJ1-4, with D maybe TRBD1 (5 bases). CDR3 length: 15 residues. From germline, CDR1 is MNHNY and CDR2 SVGAGI (reference sequence). Trimming cost V 2 bases and J 0 bases, with 7 bases left between them. CDR3 coding DNA: TGTGCCAGCAGTTACGAAGGGGCAACTAATGAAAAACTGTTTTTT. Encoded protein: CASSYEGATNEKLFF.

The chain recombines TRBV6-5 with TRBJ2-7; the D gene is possibly TRBD2 (6 bases). V was clipped by 2 bases and J by 5 bases, with 16 bases between them. This CDR3 contains 15 residues. In germline, CDR1 is MNHEY, CDR2 SVGAGI. The CDR3 coding sequence is TGTGCCAGCAGTTACGGCGGGGCCCCCACTCACGAGCAGTACTTC. It encodes CASSYGGAPTHEQYF.

This sequence joins TRBV3-1 (or the pseudogene TRBV3-2) and TRBJ1-2; 8 bases fit TRBD1. CDR1 LGHDT and CDR2 YNNKEL come from the germline V gene (reference sequence). The CDR3 is made up of 14 amino acids. V was clipped by 0 bases and J by 6 bases; unmatched bases: 3. In DNA form, the CDR3 reads TGTGCCAGCAGCCAAGATGTGGACAGGGATGGCTACACCTTC. This gives the protein CASSQDVDRDGYTF.

This clone was seen a handful of times. The chain links TRBV5-1 to TRBJ2-2; 7 positions match TRBD2. CDR3 size: 16 residues. Per germline, CDR1 SGHRS and CDR2 YFSETQ. The J segment lost 6 bases and the V segment lost 7 bases, leaving 15 bases of the junction unmatched. The CDR3: CASARGDGRSAGELFF. The CDR3 DNA reads TGCGCCAGCGCCCGGGGGGACGGCCGTTCAGCCGGGGAGCTGTTTTTT. The full variable domain, completed using reference TRBV5-1 and TRBJ2-2, is KAGVTQTPRYLIKTRGQQVTLSCSPISGHRSVSWYQQTPGQGLQFLFEYFSETQRNKGNFPGRFSGRQFSNSRSEMNVSTLELGDSALYLCASARGDGRSAGELFFGEGSRLTVL.

V is TRBV6-1 and J is TRBJ2-3; 7 bases match TRBD1. Germline CDR1 MNHNS, CDR2 SASEGT. This CDR3 contains 16 residues. The J segment lost 2 bases and the V segment lost 4 bases, leaving 9 bases of the junction unmatched. The CDR3 region has the DNA TGTGCCAGCAGTGGAGGGGGCTTGGACGTCACAGATACGCAGTATTTT. Translated, it gives CASSGGGLDVTDTQYF.

This clone has a handful of counts. V gene TRBV24-1 combines with J gene TRBJ1-1, with TRBD1 as a possible D gene (5 bases). Trimming removed 9 bases from V and 3 bases from J, with 10 bases in between. The CDR3 sequence is 12 residues long. The germline V gene encodes CDR1 KGHDR and CDR2 SFDVKD. The CDR3, as DNA: TGTGCCACCTGGGGGGGGTACACTGAAGCTTTCTTT. Protein product: CATWGGYTEAFF.

J is TRBJ2-3 and V is TRBV15; D call uncertain. The V and J ends lost 1 base and 2 bases respectively, with 4 bases between them. The CDR3 is 13 amino acids. In germline, CDR1 is LNHNV, CDR2 YYDKDF (reference sequence). Here the CDR3 reads CATSRVLTDTQYF. In DNA form, the CDR3 reads TGTGCCACCAGCAGAGTACTCACAGATACGCAGTATTTT.

The chain carries TRBV7-9 and TRBJ2-3; the match to TRBD2 covers 11 bases. The CDR3 has 17 residues. In germline, CDR1 is SEHNR, CDR2 FQNEAQ (reference sequence). The V gene end was trimmed by 5 bases and the J gene end by 3 bases; junction bases not matched to a gene: 10. CDR3 in amino acids: CASSETGTSGGTDTQYF. As DNA, the CDR3 is TGTGCCAGCAGCGAAACGGGGACTAGCGGCGGGACAGATACGCAGTATTTT.

The rearrangement links TRBV12-3 or TRBV12-4 to TRBJ1-4, with D possibly matching TRBD1 (5 bases). This CDR3 spans 13 amino acids. V gave up 6 bases and J gave up 6 bases, with 11 bases separating them. The CDR3 region has the DNA TGTGCCAGCAGGGGGCCGTTCCATGAAAAACTGTTTTTT. Residues: CASRGPFHEKLFF.

The CDR3 nucleotides read TGTGCCAGCAGCTCATTTCGGGAGGGGGCTAACGGCTACACCTTC. Translation gives CASSSFREGANGYTF. This chain joins TRBV7-2 and TRBJ1-2; 7 bases fit TRBD1. The V gene's germline CDR1 is SGHTA and CDR2 FQGNSA. The ends lost 4 bases at V and 8 bases at J; junction bases unmatched: 13. The CDR3 runs to 15 residues.

The rearrangement uses TRBV3-1 (or the pseudogene TRBV3-2) and TRBJ2-7; D not resolved. CDR1 LGHDT and CDR2 YNNKEL come from the germline V gene (reference sequence). Trimming pared 3 bases from V and 5 bases from J, leaving 11 bases between. CDR3 length: 13 residues. CDR3 bases: TGTGCCAGCAGCCAGCGTTATTCCCACGAGCAGTACGTC. Its translation is CASSQRYSHEQYV.

The genes are TRBV9 and TRBJ2-2, with 10 bases aligning to TRBD1. CDR1 is SGDLS, CDR2 YYNGEE, per germline. This CDR3 has 16 amino acids. V was pared by 0 bases and J by 4 bases, with 3 bases of the junction left unmatched. CDR3 coding DNA: TGTGCCAGCAGCGTAGGGGGACAGGGGCTCACCGGGGAGCTGTTTTTT. Translation: CASSVGGQGLTGELFF. Drawing the rest from reference TRBV9 and TRBJ2-2, the complete variable domain is DSGVTQTPKHLITATGQRVTLRCSPRSGDLSVYWYQQSLDQGLQFLIQYYNGEERAKGNILERFSAQQFPDLHSELNLSSLELGDSALYFCASSVGGQGLTGELFFGEGSRLTVL.

This clone has only a few counts. The chain uses TRBV2 and TRBJ1-2; no clear D. The CDR3 length is 13 residues. Germline V gene sequence: CDR1 SNHLY, CDR2 FYNNEI. V lost 3 bases to trimming and J lost 7 bases, with 12 bases between them. The CDR3 is CASSERGRSGYTF. The CDR3 DNA reads as TGTGCCAGCAGTGAGCGGGGAAGGTCTGGCTACACCTTC.